These 2 T cell receptor beta chains originate from one sample sequenced in a study of vaccination effects on CD4 cells after COVID-19. The antigens for these receptors are not known. Sequencing was performed with immunoSEQ multiplex PCR; in TCRdb, only in-frame clones are kept and a portion is missing. The table shows 30,000 or so clones, with over 70% occurring only once. Antigen-specific CD4+ T cells were first expanded with viral peptide pools by the ViraFEST assay and only then sequenced. Culture lasted around eleven days before CD4+ T cell isolation. Two-dose vaccination with either BNT162b2 or mRNA-1273 was given to the participants. The sample was CD4+ T cells from PBMCs cultured with HCoV-NL63 spike peptides, taken after COVID-19 vaccination. These TCRs come from a human donor who received a COVID-19 vaccine.

The chain joins TRBV5-1 to TRBJ2-7; D possibly matches TRBD1 or TRBD2 (5 bases each). Trimming took 2 bases from V and 0 from J, leaving 12 bases between them. CDR1 is SGHRS, CDR2 YFSETQ, per germline. The CDR3 contains 15 residues. The CDR3: CASSFSGAFSYEQYF. For the CDR3, the DNA is TGCGCCAGCAGCTTTTCCGGGGCCTTCTCCTACGAGCAGTACTTC.

J is TRBJ2-1 and V is TRBV10-2; TRBD2 matches at 9 bases. Germline CDR1 WSHSY, CDR2 SAAADI. The ends lost 3 bases at V and 9 bases at J; junction bases unmatched: 9. The CDR3 covers 15 residues. The CDR3 DNA is TGCGCCAGCAGTGAAGGCGGGAGGGCCATGGGTGAGCAGTTCTTC. Residues: CASSEGGRAMGEQFF.